The table lists the clone carrying this T cell receptor (beta chain) with many counts. What it recognizes is unknown. TCRdb ran MiXCR on the reads and lists one entry per CDR3 protein. The data show around 270,000 distinct CDR3 sequences, with 9.1% seen just once and about 14% held by the top ten. V was trimmed by 3 bases and J by 4 bases, leaving 12 bases between them. The CDR3 length is 14 residues. Germline V gene sequence: CDR1 SGHTA, CDR2 FQGNSA. This entry is derived from a study of T cell repertoires in cytomegalovirus infection. Study as a whole: Based on public TCR beta signatures, there were indications of CMV infection and of a matching HLA type.

Points from the study as a whole: HLA-C-restricted, CMV-specific TCR beta clonotypes were dominant ex vivo. Public TCR beta family frequency separated CMV-and-HLA carriers, including in an independent cohort.

The rearrangement links TRBV7-2 to TRBJ1-2, with D unclear. The TCR was taken from a human donor in good health (CMV status not recorded). Some clones in this sample may be carry-over from other donors' samples. Sequenced input: PBMCs. CDR3 nucleotide sequence: TGTGCCAGCAGCTTCCTGGAGAAGAGCTATGGCTACACCTTC. It specifies CASSFLEKSYGYTF.